This T cell receptor (beta chain) derives from a study of early T cells in non-severe SARS-CoV-2 infection. As to this clonotype: This sequence may be a read error, since a much larger clone differs from it by one base.

TCRdb analysed the 5' RACE reads with MiXCR anew, one entry per CDR3 protein. The table includes about 48,000 distinct CDR3 sequences, about 9.8% detected once. Trimming shortened V by 4 bases and J by 0 bases, and 2 bases separated the two germline ends. The CDR3 extends over 11 amino acids. The V gene's germline CDR1 is SGHKS and CDR2 YYEKEE (reference sequence). Sequencing was carried out using whole blood. The rearrangement joins TRBV5-5 to TRBJ2-7; D unclear. This TCR was recovered from an adult who was a healthcare worker with PCR-confirmed SARS-CoV-2 infection or an uninfected control (not recorded which). The CDR3 DNA reads TGTGCCAGCAGCGCCTCCTACGAGCAGTACTTC. Translated, it gives CASSASYEQYF.